The 19 T cell receptor beta chains in this list originate from one sample, sequenced in a study of blood T cell repertoires in COVID-19. Sequencing was performed with immunoSEQ multiplex PCR; in TCRdb, only in-frame clones are kept and a portion is missing. The sample has roughly 160,000 clones; under 90% are singletons. The sequencing input was PBMCs or T cells enriched from blood (not recorded which). The receptors derive from a man aged 50-60 years who had recovered from COVID-19.

The chain employs TRBV11-2 and TRBJ2-7, with D unresolved. V shed 1 base and J shed 0 bases, with 10 bases lying between them. Germline values: CDR1 SGHAT, CDR2 FQNNGV. The CDR3 covers 15 residues. The CDR3 DNA sequence: TGTGCCAGCAGCTTAGCGGTTCCCGCCTCCTACGAGCAGTACTTC. Its translation is CASSLAVPASYEQYF.

The chain couples TRBV19 to TRBJ1-1; 8 bases are a match to TRBD1. V gave up 4 bases and J gave up 4 bases; unmatched junction bases: 11. This CDR3 contains 16 residues. Germline assignment: CDR1 LNHDA and CDR2 SQIVND (reference sequence). This CDR3 is CASSTPRTGKATEAFF. Written as DNA, the CDR3 is TGTGCCAGTAGTACGCCACGGACAGGGAAAGCCACTGAAGCTTTCTTT.

In this sample, this clone turned up once. The rearrangement links TRBV24-1 to TRBJ2-3; D is ambiguous. There are 15 residues in the CDR3. The germline V and J ends were trimmed by 3 bases and 0 bases, with 9 bases remaining between them. Germline CDR1 reads KGHDR; CDR2 reads SFDVKD. DNA for the CDR3: TGTGCCACCAGTGATCCGTCCTCTAGCACAGATACGCAGTATTTT. Its translation: CATSDPSSSTDTQYF.

The chain uses TRBV25-1 and TRBJ1-2; 7 positions agree with TRBD1. The V segment lost 5 bases and the J segment 0 bases; nucleotides outside the gene matches: 9. The CDR3 covers 16 residues. Germline assignment: CDR1 MGHDK and CDR2 SYGVNS. The chain's CDR3 is CASSPSGTASNYGYTF. DNA of the CDR3: TGTGCCAGCAGTCCCTCCGGGACAGCCTCTAACTATGGCTACACCTTC.

This chain connects TRBV19 to TRBJ1-3; D gene unclear. CDR1 and CDR2 (germline): LNHDA, SQIVND (reference sequence). CDR3 length equals 16 residues. Trimming left V 3 bases short and J 0 bases short, with 12 bases between. CDR3 residues: CASSIWAASSGNTIYF. The CDR3 DNA reads TGTGCCAGTAGTATCTGGGCAGCCAGCTCTGGAAACACCATATATTTT.

The CDR3 here is CAISESPAAGGLGETQYF. In DNA form, the CDR3 reads TGTGCCATCAGTGAGTCGCCTGCGGCGGGGGGCCTAGGGGAGACCCAGTACTTC. The chain has TRBV10-3 and TRBJ2-5, with TRBD2 matching 8 bases. The germline gives CDR1 ENHRY, CDR2 SYGVKD. Trimming removed 0 bases from V and 5 bases from J; junction bases left unmatched: 14. The CDR3 covers 18 residues.

This clone was detected once. This chain uses TRBV18 with TRBJ1-1; D might be TRBD1 (5 bases). V shed 2 bases and J shed 3 bases, with 13 bases lying between them. CDR1 is KGHSH, CDR2 LQKENI, per germline. This CDR3 spans 15 amino acids. CDR3 sequence (DNA): TGTGCCAGCTCACCAAGGGGCAGGGCGGACACTGAAGCTTTCTTT. Translating gives CASSPRGRADTEAFF.

V and J are TRBV7-8 and TRBJ2-4; 10 nucleotides agree with TRBD1. The J segment lost 6 bases and the V segment lost 1 base, leaving 18 bases of the junction unmatched. The length of the CDR3 is 20 residues. Germline CDR1 is SGHVS and CDR2 is FQNEAQ. CDR3 sequence (DNA): TGTGCCAGCAGCTTAGGTGTTGGGGACAGGGGACTCGGGAGGGGAAACATTCAGTACTTC. Translating it yields CASSLGVGDRGLGRGNIQYF.

The chain couples TRBV4-1 to TRBJ1-4; the D is unclear. The CDR3 extends over 11 amino acids. Germline loops: CDR1 MGHRA, CDR2 YSYEKL. Trimming cost V 1 base and J 10 bases, with 4 bases left between them. Here the CDR3 reads CASSQARKLFF. CDR3 nucleotides: TGCGCCAGCAGCCAAGCCCGAAAACTGTTTTTT.

The rearrangement uses TRBV9 and TRBJ1-1; D perhaps matches TRBD1 (5 bases). Trimming left V 0 bases short and J 1 base short, with 7 bases between. Germline V gene data show CDR1 as SGDLS and CDR2 as YYNGEE. This CDR3 is 14 amino acids long. CDR3: CASSVEGQNTEAFF. The CDR3 region has the DNA TGTGCCAGCAGCGTAGAGGGGCAGAACACTGAAGCTTTCTTT.

This chain joins TRBV2 and TRBJ2-5, with D maybe TRBD1 (5 bases). Germline V gene data show CDR1 as SNHLY and CDR2 as FYNNEI. V lost 6 bases, J lost 5 bases, and 16 bases lay in between. The CDR3 covers 14 residues. The chain's CDR3 is CASSNPQVVETQYF. The DNA of the CDR3 is TGTGCCAGCAGCAATCCACAGGTTGTCGAGACCCAGTACTTC.

This sequence joins TRBV29-1 and TRBJ2-5; 7 positions agree with TRBD2. The CDR3 is 10 residues long. CDR1 is SQVTM, CDR2 ANQGSEA, per germline. Trimming at V came to 3 bases and at J to 9 bases, leaving 1 base not matched to a gene. CDR3 in DNA: TGCAGCGTTGAGGGGGGGGCCCAGTACTTC. Residues: CSVEGGAQYF.

V usage is TRBV7-2 and J usage is TRBJ2-7; TRBD1 is a possible D gene (5 bases). Trimming cost V 1 base and J 2 bases, with 9 bases left between them. Germline-derived CDR1 and CDR2 are SGHTA and FQGNSA. The CDR3 covers 14 residues. CDR3 nucleotide sequence: TGTGCCAGCAGCTTAGTTTCAGGGACCTACGAGCAGTACTTC. This codes for CASSLVSGTYEQYF.

The genes are TRBV2 and TRBJ1-2; TRBD1 might be the D (5 bases). The V and J ends lost 9 bases and 4 bases respectively, with 15 bases between them. Germline lookup yields CDR1 SNHLY and CDR2 FYNNEI. The length of the CDR3 is 13 residues. CDR3 DNA sequence: TGTGCCAGGCCTTCGACAGTATTCTATGGCTACACCTTC. It encodes CARPSTVFYGYTF. The full variable domain, rest sourced from reference TRBV2 and TRBJ1-2, is EPEVTQTPSHQVTQMGQEVILRCVPISNHLYFYWYRQILGQKVEFLVSFYNNEISEKSEIFDDQFSVERPDGSNFTLKIRSTKLEDSAMYFCARPSTVFYGYTFGSGTRLTVV.

The chain couples TRBV25-1 to TRBJ1-1, with D possibly TRBD1 on 5 matching bases. The CDR3 spans 14 residues. Germline assignment: CDR1 MGHDK and CDR2 SYGVNS. V shed 4 bases and J shed 1 base, with 10 bases lying between them. Here the CDR3 reads CASSGQGTNTEAFF. CDR3 in DNA: TGTGCCAGCAGTGGTCAGGGTACGAACACTGAAGCTTTCTTT.

This chain uses TRBV28 with TRBJ2-5; D not resolved. Germline V lookup: CDR1 MDHEN, CDR2 SYDVKM. CDR3 length equals 12 residues. V dropped 3 bases and J dropped 4 bases, with 6 bases sitting between them. The CDR3 coding sequence is TGTGCCAGCAGTTTCCTTCGAGAGACCCAGTACTTC. Translation gives CASSFLRETQYF.

Many counts were recorded for this clone. CDR3: CASLGTGRGETQYF. DNA of the CDR3: TGCGCCAGCCTTGGGACAGGACGGGGAGAGACCCAGTACTTC. This chain connects TRBV4-1 to TRBJ2-5, with 8 bases fitting TRBD1. Germline CDR1 and CDR2: MGHRA and YSYEKL. Trimming took 8 bases from V and 4 from J; bases not matched to a gene: 9. The CDR3 is 14 residues long.

In this sample, this clone turned up a few times. The gene calls are TRBV4-1 and TRBJ2-7; tentatively, D is TRBD1 (6 bases). The CDR3 sequence is 14 residues long. V was shortened by 4 bases and J by 2 bases, with 12 bases between the two germline ends. Germline V gene lookup returns CDR1 MGHRA and CDR2 YSYEKL. The CDR3 loop reads CASSPAGVTYEQYF. The CDR3 DNA follows: TGCGCCAGCAGCCCGGCAGGGGTCACCTACGAGCAGTACTTC.

A few counts support this clone. CDR3 DNA: TGTGCCAGCAGTTTCCAGGGTAGGGGAACCTACGAGCAGTACTTC. It encodes CASSFQGRGTYEQYF. J is TRBJ2-7 and V is TRBV28; D might be TRBD1 (5 bases). Germline V gives CDR1 MDHEN, CDR2 SYDVKM. The CDR3 runs to 15 residues. Trimming cost V 3 bases and J 2 bases, with 14 bases left between them.